This T cell receptor beta chain was observed in a study of somatic mutations in cytotoxic T cells in rheumatoid arthritis. This CDR3 spans 15 amino acids. Germline CDR1 is LNHDA and CDR2 is SQIVND (reference sequence). V trimming: 6 bases; J trimming: 5 bases; junction bases outside the gene matches: 12. The protocol was immunoSEQ multiplex PCR, while the TCRdb copy is restricted to in-frame clones and leaves out a portion. This sample has 2,300 or so clones, with just under 85% found just once. The sequenced sample was CD8+ T cells sorted from blood. The receptor was derived from a woman in her 70s with rheumatoid arthritis. The rearrangement uses TRBV19 and TRBJ1-2, with 7 positions matching TRBD1. The CDR3 is CASRVSSGQQYGYTF. The CDR3 DNA follows: TGTGCCAGTAGAGTATCCTCGGGACAGCAATATGGCTACACCTTC.